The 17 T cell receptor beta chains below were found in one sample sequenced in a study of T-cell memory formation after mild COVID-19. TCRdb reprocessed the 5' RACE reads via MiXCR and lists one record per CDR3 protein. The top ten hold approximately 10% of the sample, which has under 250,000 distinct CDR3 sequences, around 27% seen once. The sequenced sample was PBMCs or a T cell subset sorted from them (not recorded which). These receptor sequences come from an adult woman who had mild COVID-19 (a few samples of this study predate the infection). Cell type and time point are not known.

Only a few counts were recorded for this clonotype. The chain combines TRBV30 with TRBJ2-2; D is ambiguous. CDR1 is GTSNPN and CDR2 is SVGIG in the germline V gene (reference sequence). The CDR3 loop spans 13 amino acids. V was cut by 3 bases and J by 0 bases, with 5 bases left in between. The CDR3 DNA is TGTGCCTGGAGGGGGTCGAACACCGGGGAGCTGTTTTTT. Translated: CAWRGSNTGELFF.

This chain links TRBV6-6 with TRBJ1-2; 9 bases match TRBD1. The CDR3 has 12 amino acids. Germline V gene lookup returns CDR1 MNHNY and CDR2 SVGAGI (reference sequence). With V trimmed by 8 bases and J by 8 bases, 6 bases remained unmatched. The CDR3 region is CASATGGEGYTF. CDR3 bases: TGTGCCAGCGCCACAGGGGGCGAAGGCTACACCTTC.

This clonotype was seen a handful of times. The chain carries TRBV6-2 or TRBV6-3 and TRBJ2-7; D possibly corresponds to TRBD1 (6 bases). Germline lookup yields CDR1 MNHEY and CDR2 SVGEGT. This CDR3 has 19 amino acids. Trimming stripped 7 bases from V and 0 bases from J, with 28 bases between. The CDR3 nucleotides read TGTGCCAGCAACGAAAGTCGGGGACACAAGGGCCCAAGCTCCTACGAGCAGTACTTC. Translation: CASNESRGHKGPSSYEQYF.

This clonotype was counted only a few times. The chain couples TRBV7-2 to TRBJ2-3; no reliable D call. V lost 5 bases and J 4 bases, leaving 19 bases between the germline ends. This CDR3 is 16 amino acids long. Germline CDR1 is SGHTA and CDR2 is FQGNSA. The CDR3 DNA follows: TGTGCCAGCAGCCACGACTGGGGTGTGGTGTCAGATACGCAGTATTTT. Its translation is CASSHDWGVVSDTQYF.

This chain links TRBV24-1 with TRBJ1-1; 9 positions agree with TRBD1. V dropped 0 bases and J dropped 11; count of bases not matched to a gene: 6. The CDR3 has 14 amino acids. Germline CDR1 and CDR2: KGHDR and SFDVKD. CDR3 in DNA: TGTGCCACCAGTGATTTGCAACAGGGGGCACGCGCTTTCTTT. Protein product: CATSDLQQGARAFF.

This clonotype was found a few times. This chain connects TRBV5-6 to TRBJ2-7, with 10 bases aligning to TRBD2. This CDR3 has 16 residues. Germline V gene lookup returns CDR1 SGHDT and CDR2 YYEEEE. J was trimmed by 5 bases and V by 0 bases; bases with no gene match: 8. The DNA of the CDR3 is TGTGCCAGCAGCTTGGATTTTAGCGGGAGGCGAGACGAGCAGTACTTC. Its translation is CASSLDFSGRRDEQYF.

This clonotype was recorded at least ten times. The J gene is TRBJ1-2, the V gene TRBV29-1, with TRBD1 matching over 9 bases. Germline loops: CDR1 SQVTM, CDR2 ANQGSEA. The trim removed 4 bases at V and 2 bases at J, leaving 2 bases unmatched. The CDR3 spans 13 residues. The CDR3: CSVGGTGNYGYTF. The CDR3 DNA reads TGCAGCGTTGGAGGGACAGGGAACTATGGCTACACCTTC.

CDR3 sequence: CASSLDNATNYGYTF. For the CDR3, the DNA is TGTGCCAGCAGCTTAGATAACGCCACTAACTATGGCTACACCTTC. The V and J genes are TRBV7-9 and TRBJ1-2; the D is unclear. This CDR3 has 15 residues. Trimming pared 1 base from V and 0 bases from J, leaving 9 bases between. Germline assignment: CDR1 SEHNR and CDR2 FQNEAQ (reference sequence).

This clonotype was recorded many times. The CDR3 nucleotides are TGTGCCAGCTCTTCAGCTGTCGGGGCCAACGTCCTGACTTTC. This sequence encodes CASSSAVGANVLTF. V gene TRBV27 combines with J gene TRBJ2-6; D not resolved. With 8 bases removed from V and 4 bases from J, the gap between germline ends came to 12 bases. The CDR3 covers 14 residues. Germline V gene sequence: CDR1 MNHEY, CDR2 SMNVEV (reference sequence).

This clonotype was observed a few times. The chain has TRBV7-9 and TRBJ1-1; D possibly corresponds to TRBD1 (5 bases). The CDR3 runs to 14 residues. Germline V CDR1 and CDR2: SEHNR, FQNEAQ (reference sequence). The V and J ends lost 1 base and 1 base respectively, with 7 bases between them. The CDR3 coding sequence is TGTGCCAGCAGCTTAGGACAGCAGAACACTGAAGCTTTCTTT. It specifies CASSLGQQNTEAFF.

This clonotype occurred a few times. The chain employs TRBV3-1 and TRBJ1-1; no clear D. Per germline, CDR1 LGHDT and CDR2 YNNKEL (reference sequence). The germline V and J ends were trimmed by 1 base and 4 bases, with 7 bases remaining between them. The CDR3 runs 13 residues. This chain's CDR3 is CASSQVGTTEAFF. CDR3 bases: TGTGCCAGCAGCCAAGTTGGCACCACTGAAGCTTTCTTT.

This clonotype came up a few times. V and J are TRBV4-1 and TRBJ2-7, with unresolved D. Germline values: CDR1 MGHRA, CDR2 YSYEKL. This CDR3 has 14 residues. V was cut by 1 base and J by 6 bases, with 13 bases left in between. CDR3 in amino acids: CASSQGDPGREQYF. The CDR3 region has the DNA TGCGCCAGCAGCCAAGGAGACCCGGGTCGCGAGCAGTACTTC.

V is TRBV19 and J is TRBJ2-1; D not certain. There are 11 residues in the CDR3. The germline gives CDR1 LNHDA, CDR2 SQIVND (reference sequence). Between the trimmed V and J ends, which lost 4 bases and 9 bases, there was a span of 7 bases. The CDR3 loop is CASSTFGEQFF. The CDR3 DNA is TGTGCCAGTAGTACCTTCGGTGAGCAGTTCTTC.

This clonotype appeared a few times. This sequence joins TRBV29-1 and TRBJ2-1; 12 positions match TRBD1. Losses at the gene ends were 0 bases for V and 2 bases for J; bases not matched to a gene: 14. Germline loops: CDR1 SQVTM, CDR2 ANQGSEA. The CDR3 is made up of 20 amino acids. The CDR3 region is CSVEDQGQGAGGGAYNEQFF. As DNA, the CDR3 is TGCAGCGTTGAAGATCAGGGACAGGGGGCGGGCGGAGGGGCCTACAATGAGCAGTTCTTC.

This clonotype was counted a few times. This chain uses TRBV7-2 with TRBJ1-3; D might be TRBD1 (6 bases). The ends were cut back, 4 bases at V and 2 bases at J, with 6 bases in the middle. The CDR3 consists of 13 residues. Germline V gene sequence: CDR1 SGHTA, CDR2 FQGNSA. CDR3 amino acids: CASSWTAGNTIYF. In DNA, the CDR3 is TGTGCCAGCAGCTGGACAGCTGGAAACACCATATATTTT. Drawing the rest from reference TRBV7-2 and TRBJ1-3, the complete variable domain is GAGVSQSPSNKVTEKGKDVELRCDPISGHTALYWYRQSLGQGLEFLIYFQGNSAPDKSGLPSDRFSAERTGGSVSTLTIQRTQQEDSAVYLCASSWTAGNTIYFGEGSWLTVV.

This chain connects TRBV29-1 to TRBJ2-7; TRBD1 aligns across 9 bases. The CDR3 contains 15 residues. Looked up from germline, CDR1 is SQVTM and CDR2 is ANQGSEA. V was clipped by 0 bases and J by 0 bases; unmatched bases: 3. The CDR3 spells CSVEDTGGPSYEQYF. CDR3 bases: TGCAGCGTTGAAGACACAGGGGGCCCCTCCTACGAGCAGTACTTC.

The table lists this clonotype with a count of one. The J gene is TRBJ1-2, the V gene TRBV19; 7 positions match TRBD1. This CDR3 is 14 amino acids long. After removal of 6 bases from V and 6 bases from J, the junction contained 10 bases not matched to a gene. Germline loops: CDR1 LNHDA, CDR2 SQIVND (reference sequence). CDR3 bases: TGTGCCAGTAGGCCAACAGGGGAGAGTAATGGCTACACCTTC. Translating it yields CASRPTGESNGYTF.